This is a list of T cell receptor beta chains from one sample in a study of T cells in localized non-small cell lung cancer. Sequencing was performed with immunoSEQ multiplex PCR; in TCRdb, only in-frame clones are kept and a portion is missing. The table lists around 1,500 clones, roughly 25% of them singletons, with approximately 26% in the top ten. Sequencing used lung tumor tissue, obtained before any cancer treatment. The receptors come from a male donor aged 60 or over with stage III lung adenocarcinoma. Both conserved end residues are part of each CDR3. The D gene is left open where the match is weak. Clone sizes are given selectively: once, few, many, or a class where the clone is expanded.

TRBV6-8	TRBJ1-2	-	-	CASIDGQTVNYGYTF	TGTGCCAGCATCGACGGCCAGACTGTAAACTATGGCTACACCTTC
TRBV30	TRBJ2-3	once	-	CAWSAGTPPLYF	TGTGCCTGGAGTGCCGGGACCCCTCCCCTGTATTTT
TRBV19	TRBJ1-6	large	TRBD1	CASEQGTVSSSPLHF	TGTGCCAGTGAGCAGGGGACAGTAAGTTCTTCACCCCTCCACTTT
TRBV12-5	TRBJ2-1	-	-	CASGLAGTYNEQFF	TGTGCTAGTGGTTTGGCCGGGACTTACAATGAGCAGTTCTTC
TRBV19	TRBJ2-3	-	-	CASSVPGSDTQYF	TGTGCCAGTAGTGTCCCAGGGTCGGATACGCAGTATTTT
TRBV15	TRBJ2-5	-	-	CATSRDRGSETQYF	TGTGCCACCAGCAGAGATCGGGGAAGTGAAACCCAGTACTTC
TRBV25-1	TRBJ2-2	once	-	CASSDSTREDAGELFF	TGTGCCAGCAGTGACTCGACTAGAGAGGACGCCGGGGAGCTGTTTTTT
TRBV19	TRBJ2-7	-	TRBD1	CASSTPGQLTYEQYF	TGTGCCAGTAGTACCCCGGGACAGTTAACCTACGAGCAGTACTTC
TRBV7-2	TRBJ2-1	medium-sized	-	CASSAETGNEQFF	TGTGCCAGCAGCGCTGAGACTGGTAATGAGCAGTTCTTC
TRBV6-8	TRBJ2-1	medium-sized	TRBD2	CASSSHSGGSYNEQFF	TGTGCCAGCAGTTCTCATAGCGGGGGGTCCTACAATGAGCAGTTCTTC
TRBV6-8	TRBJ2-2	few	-	CAISGRGPTNTGELFF	TGTGCCATCAGTGGCCGGGGGCCGACGAACACCGGGGAGCTGTTTTTT
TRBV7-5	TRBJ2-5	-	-	CASSLAETRETQYF	TGTGCCAGCAGCCTAGCCGAAACTCGGGAGACCCAGTACTTC
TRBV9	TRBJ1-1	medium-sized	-	CASSFGTYEAFF	TGTGCCAGCAGCTTCGGGACGTACGAAGCTTTCTTT
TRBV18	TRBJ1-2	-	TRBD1	CASYPGIGTGVDYGYTF	TGTGCCAGCTACCCCGGGATCGGGACAGGGGTCGACTATGGCTACACCTTC
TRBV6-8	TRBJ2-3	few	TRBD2	CASSERGGTDTQYF	TGTGCCAGCAGTGAGCGGGGGGGCACAGATACGCAGTATTTT
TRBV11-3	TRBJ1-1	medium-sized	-	CASSLDGVLTLAAFF	TGTGCCAGCAGCTTAGATGGGGTTTTGACACTGGCAGCTTTCTTT
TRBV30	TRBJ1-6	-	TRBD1	CAWSRDSNNSPLHF	TGTGCCTGGAGTCGGGACAGTAATAATTCACCCCTCCACTTT
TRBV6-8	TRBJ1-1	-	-	CASGVSYTEAFF	TGTGCCTCAGGGGTCAGCTACACTGAAGCTTTCTTT
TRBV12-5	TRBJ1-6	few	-	CASGLALGEGRSPLHF	TGTGCTAGTGGTTTGGCCCTTGGGGAGGGGAGGTCACCCCTCCACTTT
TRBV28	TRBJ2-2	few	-	CASSFRSTGELFF	TGTGCCAGCAGTTTCCGGAGCACCGGGGAGCTGTTTTTT
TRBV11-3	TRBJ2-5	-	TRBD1	CASSGDSPRETQYF	TGTGCCAGCAGCGGGGACAGTCCGCGGGAGACCCAGTACTTC
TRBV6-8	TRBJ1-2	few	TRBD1	CASRLDRNYGYTF	TGTGCCAGCAGATTGGACAGGAACTATGGCTACACCTTC
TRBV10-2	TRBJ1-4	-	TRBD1	CASRTGRGEKLFF	TGCGCCAGCAGGACAGGGAGGGGTGAAAAACTGTTTTTT
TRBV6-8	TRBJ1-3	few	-	CASSYSRGVGGNTIYF	TGTGCCAGCAGTTACTCTCGAGGGGTAGGGGGAAACACCATATATTTT
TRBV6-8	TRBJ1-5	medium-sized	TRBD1	CASNKDRENQPQHF	TGTGCCAGCAACAAGGACAGGGAAAATCAGCCCCAGCATTTT
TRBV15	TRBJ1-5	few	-	CATSRDNTGNSNQPQHF	TGTGCCACCAGCAGAGATAATACGGGGAATAGCAATCAGCCCCAGCATTTT
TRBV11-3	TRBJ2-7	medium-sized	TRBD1	CASSDRDSPSEQYF	TGTGCCAGCAGCGACCGGGACAGCCCCTCCGAGCAGTACTTC
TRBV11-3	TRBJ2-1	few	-	CASSPGGASAYNEQFF	TGTGCCAGCAGCCCCGGCGGGGCCTCCGCTTACAATGAGCAGTTCTTC
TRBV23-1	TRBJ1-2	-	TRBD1	CASSLGQDYGYTF	TGCGCCAGCAGCTTGGGACAGGACTATGGCTACACCTTC
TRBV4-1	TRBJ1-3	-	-	CASSQGTLGGGNTIYF	TGCGCCAGCAGCCAAGGGACGCTCGGAGGTGGAAACACCATATATTTT
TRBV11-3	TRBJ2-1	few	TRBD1	CASSRTGQGIDEQFF	TGTGCCAGCAGCCGTACGGGACAGGGGATCGATGAGCAGTTCTTC
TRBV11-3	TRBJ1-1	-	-	CASSRAEGRGTEAFF	TGTGCCAGCAGCCGGGCGGAGGGAAGGGGTACTGAAGCTTTCTTT
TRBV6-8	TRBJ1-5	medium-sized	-	CASSYSARRDQPQHF	TGTGCCAGCAGTTACTCGGCCCGTAGGGATCAGCCCCAGCATTTT
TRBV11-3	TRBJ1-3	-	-	CASSLAPPGIFSDTIYF	TGTGCCAGCAGCTTGGCCCCACCGGGGATATTTTCGGACACCATATATTTT
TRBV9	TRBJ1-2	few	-	CASSEGLSNYGYTF	TGTGCCAGCAGTGAAGGGTTGTCTAACTATGGCTACACCTTC
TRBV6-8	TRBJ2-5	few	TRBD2	CASSELAGGQETQYF	TGTGCCAGCAGTGAGCTAGCGGGGGGGCAAGAGACCCAGTACTTC
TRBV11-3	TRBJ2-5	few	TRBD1	CASSLGDRGQETQYF	TGTGCCAGCAGCTTGGGAGACAGGGGACAAGAGACCCAGTACTTC
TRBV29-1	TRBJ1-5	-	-	CSVAGDLYQPQHF	TGCAGCGTTGCTGGGGACCTATATCAGCCCCAGCATTTT
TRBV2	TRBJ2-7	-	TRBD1	CASSNPGTGGEQYF	TGTGCCAGCAGTAACCCGGGGACAGGGGGCGAGCAGTACTTC
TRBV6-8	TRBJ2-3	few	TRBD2	CASSYSGLAGAAARSAQYF	TGTGCCAGCAGTTACTCGGGACTAGCGGGGGCCGCGGCTAGATCAGCGCAGTATTTT
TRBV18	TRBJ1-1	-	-	CASSPPIRNTEAFF	TGTGCCAGCTCACCACCCATCAGAAACACTGAAGCTTTCTTT
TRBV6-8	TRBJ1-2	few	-	CASSSGGVYGYTF	TGTGCCAGCAGTTCTGGGGGTGTCTATGGCTACACCTTC
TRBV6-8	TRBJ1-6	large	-	CASSYSGSPLHF	TGTGCCAGCAGTTACTCGGGGTCACCCCTCCACTTT
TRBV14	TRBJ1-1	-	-	CASSQDEGVDTEAFF	TGTGCCAGCAGCCAAGATGAGGGGGTCGACACTGAAGCTTTCTTT
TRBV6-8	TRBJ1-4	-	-	CASRDPNGGKLFF	TGTGCCAGCAGAGACCCCAATGGGGGAAAACTGTTTTTT
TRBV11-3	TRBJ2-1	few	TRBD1	CASRSGQPGDEQFF	TGTGCCAGCAGATCGGGACAGCCGGGCGATGAGCAGTTCTTC
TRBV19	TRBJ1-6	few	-	CASSSYGTTGTSPLHF	TGTGCCAGTAGTTCGTACGGGACGACTGGAACTTCACCCCTCCACTTT
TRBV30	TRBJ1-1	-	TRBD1	CACNTGVAEAFF	TGTGCCTGCAATACAGGGGTTGCTGAAGCTTTCTTT
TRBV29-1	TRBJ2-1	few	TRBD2	CTGASGEGTYNEQFF	TGCACCGGGGCTAGCGGGGAGGGTACCTACAATGAGCAGTTCTTC
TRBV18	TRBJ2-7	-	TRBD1	CASSPRQGSYEQYF	TGTGCCAGCTCACCCCGACAGGGGTCCTACGAGCAGTACTTC